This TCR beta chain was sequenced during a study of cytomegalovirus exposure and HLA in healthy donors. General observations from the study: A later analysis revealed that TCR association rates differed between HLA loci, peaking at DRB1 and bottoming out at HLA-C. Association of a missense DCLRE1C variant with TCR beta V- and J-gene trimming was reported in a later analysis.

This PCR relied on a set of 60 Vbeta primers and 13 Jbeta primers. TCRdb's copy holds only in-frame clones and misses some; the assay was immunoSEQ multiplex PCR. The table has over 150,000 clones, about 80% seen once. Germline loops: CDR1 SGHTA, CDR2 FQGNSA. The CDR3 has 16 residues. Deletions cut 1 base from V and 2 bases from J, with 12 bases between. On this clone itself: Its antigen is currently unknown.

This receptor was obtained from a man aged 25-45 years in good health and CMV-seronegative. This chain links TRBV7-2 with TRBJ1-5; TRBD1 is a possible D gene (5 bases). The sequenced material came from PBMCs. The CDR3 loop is CASSLGQGRGNQPQHF. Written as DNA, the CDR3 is TGTGCCAGCAGCTTAGGCCAGGGAAGAGGCAATCAGCCCCAGCATTTT.